This T cell receptor (beta chain) emerged from a study of identical twins. V was pared by 6 bases and J by 10 bases, with 13 bases between. CDR3 length: 12 amino acids. Germline CDR1 MNHEY, CDR2 SVGAGI. Unique molecular identifiers were present on the cDNA, and a universal primer site came from template switching. TCRdb analysed the 5' RACE reads with MiXCR anew, one entry per CDR3 protein. Counted here are 600,000 to 700,000 distinct CDR3 sequences, around 20% occurring once; the ten biggest clones make up approximately 4.3%. Healthy Caucasian donors formed the entire cohort. In its sample, this clonotype was seen many times. This sample was also put to use in a study of T cells expressing NK-cell markers. That source reports: The sequencing cohort of eight donors included seven HCMV-seropositive individuals and one seronegative individual.

The sequence came from a woman aged 18-29 years in good health. Sequenced material: PBMCs. The chain is built from TRBV6-5 and TRBJ2-1; D is perhaps TRBD2 (5 bases). CDR3 loop: CASRNYRGEQFF. The DNA for the CDR3 is TGTGCCAGCAGGAACTACAGAGGGGAGCAGTTCTTC.